This T cell receptor beta chain appears in the sequencing data of a study of T cell responses to AZD1222 COVID-19 vaccine. Notes on the study in general: Among spike-specific TCRs, nearly half reportedly target unmutated variant regions. Donors in the cohort were predominantly white British and more often female, and clonal diversity was possibly underestimated.

This clone was observed a few times. Its specificity is unknown. Data came from immunoSEQ multiplex PCR; TCRdb stores just in-frame clones and leaves some out. The sample lists 77,000 or so clones, 85% to 90% occurring once. CDR1 is SGDLS, CDR2 YYNGEE, per germline. Trimming removed 0 bases at V and 5 bases at J, with 18 bases between. The CDR3 is made up of 16 amino acids. Here the sequenced sample was peripheral blood, taken on day 0 of AZD1222 vaccination. The receptor's source is an adult in good health. This chain uses TRBV9 with TRBJ2-7; D is possibly TRBD2 (7 bases). For the CDR3, the DNA is TGTGCCAGCAGCGTAGGAGGGGGAGGGCCCCAAAACGAGCAGTACTTC. Translating it yields CASSVGGGGPQNEQYF.